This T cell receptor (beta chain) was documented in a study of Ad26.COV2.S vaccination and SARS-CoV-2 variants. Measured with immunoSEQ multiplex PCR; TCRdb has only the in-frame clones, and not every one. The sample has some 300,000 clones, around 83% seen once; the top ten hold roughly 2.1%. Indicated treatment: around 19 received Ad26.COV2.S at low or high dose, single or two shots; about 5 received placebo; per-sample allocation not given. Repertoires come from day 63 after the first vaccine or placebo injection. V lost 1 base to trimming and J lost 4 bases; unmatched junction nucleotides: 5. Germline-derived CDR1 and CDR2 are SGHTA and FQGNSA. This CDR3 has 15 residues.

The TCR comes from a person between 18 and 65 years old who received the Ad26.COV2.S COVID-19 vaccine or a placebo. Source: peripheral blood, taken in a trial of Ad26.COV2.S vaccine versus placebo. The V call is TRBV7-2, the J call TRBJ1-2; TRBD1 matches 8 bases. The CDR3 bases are TGTGCCAGCAGCTTAGGGACAGGGTCGGCCTATGGCTACACCTTC. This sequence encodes CASSLGTGSAYGYTF.